The 30 T cell receptor beta chains below all came from one sample that was sequenced in a study of T cells after yellow fever vaccination. Using its own MiXCR run on the 5' RACE reads, TCRdb lists one record per CDR3 protein. Seen here are about 220,000 distinct CDR3 sequences, under 3.5% observed once, and the top ten hold less than 3.5%. The sequences come from CD4+ T cells sorted from PBMCs, collected 10 days after the yellow fever booster vaccination. The receptors shown here come from a man younger than 35 who received the YFV17D yellow fever vaccine.

This clonotype has more than one count but fewer than ten. The chain joins TRBV7-8 to TRBJ2-7; D call uncertain. Trimming pared 5 bases from V and 3 bases from J, leaving 14 bases between. There are 14 residues in the CDR3. Germline V gene lookup returns CDR1 SGHVS and CDR2 FQNEAQ. This CDR3 reads CASSPGLSLYEQYF. The CDR3 DNA reads TGTGCCAGCAGCCCGGGCCTATCCCTCTACGAGCAGTACTTC.

This rearrangement joins TRBV20-1 to TRBJ2-1; D is unresolved. Germline-derived CDR1 and CDR2 are DFQATT and SNEGSKA (reference sequence). The CDR3 runs 15 residues. The V end was cut by 5 bases, the J end by 0 bases, with 14 bases between. This CDR3 reads CSADTLKSSYNEQFF. The CDR3 nucleotides are TGCAGTGCTGATACCCTCAAAAGCTCCTACAATGAGCAGTTCTTC.

This clonotype has only a few counts. V gene TRBV9 combines with J gene TRBJ2-2; the D gene is possibly TRBD1 (5 bases). The CDR3 totals 15 residues. The V end was cut by 4 bases, the J end by 8 bases, with 18 bases between. Germline-derived CDR1 and CDR2 are SGDLS and YYNGEE. The CDR3, as DNA: TGTGCCAGCAGCCCCCGTCCGGACAAGACTGGGGAGCTGTTTTTT. This encodes CASSPRPDKTGELFF.

This clonotype was seen at least ten times. V usage is TRBV6-5 and J usage is TRBJ2-7, with a tentative D call TRBD1 (5 bases). Germline V gene lookup returns CDR1 MNHEY and CDR2 SVGAGI. The germline V and J ends were trimmed by 0 bases and 1 base, with 13 bases remaining between them. CDR3 length: 16 residues. CDR3 sequence: CASSYSRARGSYEQYF. In DNA, the CDR3 is TGTGCCAGCAGTTACTCCCGGGCTAGGGGTTCCTACGAGCAGTACTTC.

This clonotype has a count of ten or more. The chain combines TRBV12-3 or TRBV12-4 with TRBJ1-6, with D perhaps TRBD1 (5 bases). Trimming cost V 5 bases and J 7 bases, with 12 bases left between them. The length of the CDR3 is 14 residues. The CDR3 DNA sequence: TGTGCCAGCAGTACTCAGGGTAGGAATTCACCCCTCCACTTT. This gives the protein CASSTQGRNSPLHF.

Ten or more counts support this clonotype. The chain combines TRBV6-6 with TRBJ2-6; 10 bases fit TRBD1. CDR1 and CDR2 (germline): MNHNY, SVGAGI (reference sequence). Losses at the gene ends were 7 bases for V and 2 bases for J; bases not matched to a gene: 8. This CDR3 comprises 17 residues. The CDR3 DNA is TGTGCCAGCACTGACGCGACAGGGGGCGCTGGGGCCAACGTCCTGACTTTC. Translating it yields CASTDATGGAGANVLTF.

Many counts were recorded for this clonotype. The chain has TRBV7-2 and TRBJ2-5; the D gene is possibly TRBD2 (6 bases). CDR1 and CDR2 from the germline V gene are SGHTA and FQGNSA. V lost 2 bases and J 1 base, leaving 11 bases between the germline ends. CDR3 size: 15 residues. The CDR3 sequence is CASSLYAGTQETQYF. The CDR3 region has the DNA TGTGCCAGCAGCTTATATGCGGGAACCCAAGAGACCCAGTACTTC.

This clonotype has at least ten counts. V usage is TRBV5-1 and J usage is TRBJ1-6; 7 nucleotides agree with TRBD1. The V gene end was trimmed by 3 bases and the J gene end by 7 bases; junction bases not matched to a gene: 10. There are 16 residues in the CDR3. CDR1 and CDR2 (germline): SGHRS, YFSETQ. CDR3 sequence (DNA): TGCGCCAGCAGCTCGCAGGGGGACATAAGAAATTCACCCCTCCACTTT. This sequence encodes CASSSQGDIRNSPLHF.

The V gene is TRBV30, the J gene TRBJ1-5; a possible D gene is TRBD1 (5 bases). The CDR3 loop spans 13 amino acids. The ends were cut back, 3 bases at V and 2 bases at J, with 8 bases in the middle. Germline CDR1 and CDR2: GTSNPN and SVGIG (reference sequence). CDR3 sequence (DNA): TGTGCCTGGAGCCGCAGGGGCAATCAGCCCCAGCATTTT. Its protein is CAWSRRGNQPQHF.

The chain carries TRBV18 and TRBJ1-3; no clear D. The CDR3 runs 17 residues. CDR1 KGHSH and CDR2 LQKENI come from the germline V gene. V lost 3 bases, J lost 0 bases, and 15 bases lay in between. The CDR3 reads CASSPSQGRTSGNTIYF. The CDR3 coding sequence is TGTGCCAGCTCACCGTCCCAAGGGCGGACCTCTGGAAACACCATATATTTT.

This clonotype was recorded a few times. J is TRBJ2-1 and V is TRBV7-8; D unresolved. CDR1 SGHVS and CDR2 FQNEAQ come from the germline V gene. There are 16 residues in the CDR3. The V and J ends lost 2 bases and 6 bases respectively, with 17 bases between them. CDR3 loop: CASSLNDPRLSNEQFF. The CDR3 DNA reads TGTGCCAGCAGCTTAAACGATCCGCGGCTTAGCAATGAGCAGTTCTTC.

The J gene is TRBJ1-2, the V gene TRBV20-1; a weak D match, TRBD1 (5 bases). Per germline, CDR1 DFQATT and CDR2 SNEGSKA (reference sequence). CDR3 size: 13 residues. V lost 6 bases to trimming and J lost 2 bases, with 13 bases between them. CDR3 coding DNA: TGCAGTGCCCTGGTAGCAGGGAACTATGGCTACACCTTC. Translation gives CSALVAGNYGYTF.

This clonotype was counted ten times or more. This sequence joins TRBV6-2 or TRBV6-3 and TRBJ2-7; 11 nucleotides align to TRBD2. The J segment lost 6 bases and the V segment lost 9 bases, leaving 10 bases of the junction unmatched. From germline, CDR1 is MNHEY and CDR2 SVGEGT. The CDR3 is 14 amino acids. The CDR3 DNA reads TGTGCCAGTAGACCGGGACTAGCGGTGGGCGAGCAGTACTTC. The encoded protein is CASRPGLAVGEQYF.

In its sample, this clonotype was seen a few times. The chain is built from TRBV6-1 and TRBJ2-5; D tentatively reads TRBD1 or TRBD2 (6 bases each). The CDR3 has 13 amino acids. Per germline, CDR1 MNHNS and CDR2 SASEGT. V lost 4 bases, J lost 7 bases, and 13 bases lay in between. The CDR3 protein is CASSVEGGTTQYF. CDR3 bases: TGTGCCAGCAGTGTGGAGGGGGGAACGACCCAGTACTTC.

This clonotype was detected a few times. This chain uses TRBV20-1 with TRBJ2-1; D ambiguous. This CDR3 is 15 amino acids long. Germline CDR1 is DFQATT and CDR2 is SNEGSKA (reference sequence). The V gene lost 2 bases and the J gene lost 10 bases, with 21 bases spanning the gap. The CDR3, as DNA: TGCAGTGCTAGACGGGTGACCCTGCCGGCCAGCGAGCAGTTCTTC. It encodes CSARRVTLPASEQFF.

This clonotype was counted many times. The gene calls are TRBV12-3 or TRBV12-4 and TRBJ1-1; possibly TRBD1 for D (5 bases). The V and J ends lost 1 base and 5 bases respectively, with 17 bases between them. The CDR3 runs to 16 residues. CDR3 residues: CASSLDYSGAKTEAFF. In DNA, the CDR3 is TGTGCCAGCAGTTTAGATTATAGTGGGGCGAAGACTGAAGCTTTCTTT.

Many counts were recorded for this clonotype. This chain connects TRBV7-2 to TRBJ2-7; 8 bases map to TRBD2. With V trimmed by 5 bases and J by 4 bases, 13 bases remained unmatched. The CDR3 extends over 16 amino acids. The germline gives CDR1 SGHTA, CDR2 FQGNSA. DNA of the CDR3: TGTGCCAGCAGCCGGCGGGCTAGCGGGCCTTGTTACGAGCAGTACGTC. It specifies CASSRRASGPCYEQYV.

This rearrangement joins TRBV7-9 to TRBJ1-5, with D unclear. With 2 bases removed from V and 0 bases from J, the gap between germline ends came to 11 bases. The CDR3 totals 16 residues. Germline values: CDR1 SEHNR, CDR2 FQNEAQ (reference sequence). CDR3 bases: TGTGCCAGCAGCTTAAGCGGGTTCCATAGCAATCAGCCCCAGCATTTT. Translating it yields CASSLSGFHSNQPQHF.

This sequence joins TRBV18 and TRBJ1-6; D is perhaps TRBD1 (5 bases). V lost 3 bases and J lost 8, with 14 bases in between. The germline CDR1 and CDR2 sequences are KGHSH and LQKENI. The CDR3 consists of 15 residues. The CDR3 coding sequence is TGTGCCAGCTCACCGACCGGGACGGGGGATTCACCCCTCCACTTT. Translation gives CASSPTGTGDSPLHF.

In this sample, this clonotype turned up a few times. The chain carries TRBV5-5 and TRBJ1-3, with a weak D call TRBD1 (5 bases). There are 15 residues in the CDR3. Germline CDR1 SGHKS, CDR2 YYEKEE (reference sequence). V shed 7 bases and J shed 0 bases, with 14 bases lying between them. DNA of the CDR3: TGTGCCAGCCTTCCGGGACTGAGCTCTGGAAACACCATATATTTT. Amino acid sequence: CASLPGLSSGNTIYF.

This clonotype was seen at least ten times. CDR3 DNA: TGCGCCAGCGCGGGCGGGGCCGGGCATGCGGAGACCCAGTACTTC. As protein: CASAGGAGHAETQYF. The V gene is TRBV5-1, the J gene TRBJ2-5; D possibly corresponds to TRBD2 (6 bases). The CDR3 runs 15 residues. CDR1 SGHRS and CDR2 YFSETQ come from the germline V gene. V was shortened by 7 bases and J by 5 bases, with 21 bases between the two germline ends.

This clonotype was seen at least ten times. The genes are TRBV29-1 and TRBJ1-3; D unresolved. V lost 3 bases and J 0 bases, leaving 9 bases between the germline ends. CDR1 and CDR2 (germline): SQVTM, ANQGSEA. CDR3 length equals 14 residues. DNA for the CDR3: TGCAGCGTTGAGCGCGGGGTCTCTGGAAACACCATATATTTT. Encoded protein: CSVERGVSGNTIYF. Full variable domain (remainder filled in from reference TRBV29-1 and TRBJ1-3): SAVISQKPSRDICQRGTSLTIQCQVDSQVTMMFWYRQQPGQSLTLIATANQGSEATYESGFVIDKFPISRPNLTFSTLTVSNMSPEDSSIYLCSVERGVSGNTIYFGEGSWLTVV.

This clonotype was picked up many times. J is TRBJ1-2 and V is TRBV7-3, with no clear D. The V gene's germline CDR1 is SGHTA and CDR2 FQGTGA. V lost 2 bases to trimming and J lost 6 bases, with 10 bases between them. The CDR3 totals 13 residues. CDR3 nucleotides: TGTGCCAGCAGCTTAGAAGTAGGAGATGGCTACACCTTC. Amino acid sequence: CASSLEVGDGYTF.

This clonotype appeared many times. This chain uses TRBV29-1 with TRBJ1-2; 7 nucleotides agree with TRBD1. From germline, CDR1 is SQVTM and CDR2 ANQGSEA. Trimming at V came to 3 bases and at J to 0 bases, leaving 4 bases not matched to a gene. The CDR3 covers 14 residues. CDR3 amino acids: CSVDQGDPNYGYTF. As DNA, the CDR3 is TGCAGCGTTGACCAGGGGGACCCTAACTATGGCTACACCTTC.

At least ten counts were recorded for this clonotype. The rearrangement joins TRBV20-1 to TRBJ2-5; D is uncertain. This CDR3 is built from 14 residues. Deletions cut 6 bases from V and 10 bases from J, with 24 bases between. Germline loops: CDR1 DFQATT, CDR2 SNEGSKA (reference sequence). CDR3 residues: CSAQRRLASIGQYF. For the CDR3, the DNA is TGCAGTGCCCAGAGGCGGTTGGCCTCTATTGGCCAGTACTTC.

The sample holds many counts of this clonotype. V usage is TRBV4-3 and J usage is TRBJ2-1, with D possibly matching TRBD2 (5 bases). V was shortened by 1 base and J by 2 bases, with 12 bases between the two germline ends. CDR1 and CDR2 (germline): LGHNA, YSLEER. The CDR3 contains 16 residues. Here the CDR3 reads CASSQGGTGTYNEQFF. Written as DNA, the CDR3 is TGCGCCAGCAGCCAAGGTGGAACGGGGACCTACAATGAGCAGTTCTTC.

This clonotype was seen many times. The V call is TRBV4-3, the J call TRBJ1-5; 8 bases agree with TRBD1. The CDR3 has 15 residues. CDR1 LGHNA and CDR2 YSLEER come from the germline V gene. Losses at the gene ends were 3 bases for V and 7 bases for J; bases not matched to a gene: 8. The DNA of the CDR3 is TGCGCCAGCAGCCAGTCAGGGGGCCGGCGACAGCCCCAGCATTTT. Encoded protein: CASSQSGGRRQPQHF.

This clonotype was counted ten times or more. V usage is TRBV29-1 and J usage is TRBJ1-1, with D possibly TRBD1 on 5 matching bases. V dropped 2 bases and J dropped 1 base, with 17 bases sitting between them. The CDR3 is 16 residues long. Germline CDR1 SQVTM, CDR2 ANQGSEA. CDR3 nucleotides: TGCAGCGTTGAATTCAAGGGGTGGTATCAGAACACTGAAGCTTTCTTT. It specifies CSVEFKGWYQNTEAFF.

The genes are TRBV7-2 and TRBJ2-5, with D possibly matching TRBD1 (7 bases). This CDR3 has 15 amino acids. Deletions cut 5 bases from V and 4 bases from J, with 17 bases between. Germline V gives CDR1 SGHTA, CDR2 FQGNSA. The CDR3 nucleotides are TGTGCCAGCAGCCCCAGGGGGGTCGATCTAGAGACCCAGTACTTC. Translation: CASSPRGVDLETQYF.

The J gene is TRBJ2-2, the V gene TRBV5-4; a weak D match, TRBD1 (5 bases). The germline V and J ends were trimmed by 4 bases and 6 bases, with 10 bases remaining between them. The CDR3 contains 13 residues. The germline V gene encodes CDR1 SGHNT and CDR2 YYREEE (reference sequence). The chain's CDR3 is CASSMTVPGELFF. CDR3 sequence (DNA): TGTGCCAGCAGCATGACAGTCCCCGGGGAGCTGTTTTTT.